Below, one T cell receptor beta chain is given with its context. The entry originates in a study of technical replicates of blood from a handful of donors. Assay used: immunoSEQ multiplex PCR; TCRdb lists only in-frame clones, some missing. The sample lists some 75,000 clones; around 96% were seen once. The sequence came from a human donor in good health. Specimen: T cells isolated from PBMCs.

The DNA for the CDR3 is TGTGCCAGCAGCTTAGGGGCCAGGGGCCCCACCGGGGAGCTGTTTTTT. It codes for CASSLGARGPTGELFF. The J gene is TRBJ2-2, the V gene TRBV11-3, with D possibly matching TRBD1 (6 bases). The V and J ends lost 1 base and 4 bases respectively, with 13 bases between them. CDR3 length: 16 residues. From germline, CDR1 is SGHNT and CDR2 YENEEA.